This TCR beta chain originates from a study of blood T cell repertoires in COVID-19. Study-level background: COVID-19 samples collected from the United States, Italy and Spain covered acute and convalescent phases.

The study drew participants aged about 18 to 95 years from about two dozen US areas. Clinical histories supplied by participants themselves formed the basis of cohort assignment. Original processing methods: The authors estimated nucleated cell counts from reference gene primer amplification. Assay used: immunoSEQ multiplex PCR; TCRdb lists only in-frame clones, some missing. The DNA was the basis for D and trimming; V, J and clone size are from that table. The profile shows some 100,000 clones, 80% to 90% of them singletons. The J segment lost 4 bases and the V segment lost 0 bases, leaving 7 bases of the junction unmatched. CDR1 and CDR2 from the germline V gene are MGHRA and YSYEKL. CDR3 size: 17 residues.

The chain combines TRBV4-1 with TRBJ2-2, with 8 bases that match TRBD2. The source material was PBMCs or T cells enriched from blood (not recorded which). The sequence came from a woman aged 45 to 65 who had recovered from COVID-19. As DNA, the CDR3 is TGCGCCAGCAGCCAAGAGAGGAGCGGGGGCCGCACCGGGGAGCTGTTTTTT. It is translated as CASSQERSGGRTGELFF.